A selection of T cell receptor beta chains follows, all from one sample in a study of vaccination and CD4 T cells after COVID-19. Their cognate antigens are unknown. TCRdb called the PCR reads again in MiXCR, with one record for every CDR3 protein. The repertoire consists of more than 20,000 distinct CDR3 sequences, with less than 35% occurring once and the leading ten covering around 12%. Specimen: cultured CD4+ T cells from blood. All receptors derive from a human donor with COVID-19. Both conserved end residues are part of each CDR3. The D gene is left open where the match is weak. Rows give clone size only sometimes, using once, few, many, or a class for an expanded clone.

J: TRBJ1-2
size: NA
D: NA
V: TRBV20-1
DNA: TGCAGTGCTAGACCCGGATCCTCTAACTATGGCTACACCTTC
CDR3: CSARPGSSNYGYTF

J: TRBJ2-7
size: few
D: NA
V: TRBV2
DNA: TGTGCCAGCAGTGAACGATGGGACGAGCAGTACTTC
CDR3: CASSERWDEQYF

J: TRBJ2-5
size: NA
D: NA
V: TRBV5-6
DNA: TGTGCCAGCAGCAGCGTGCGGGGTTTAGGAGAGACCCAGTACTTC
CDR3: CASSSVRGLGETQYF

J: TRBJ2-7
size: NA
D: TRBD2
V: TRBV20-1
DNA: TGCAGTGCGAAAGCTCTGTTAGCGGGACCCTACGAGCAGTACTTC
CDR3: CSAKALLAGPYEQYF

J: TRBJ1-1
size: NA
D: TRBD1
V: TRBV19
DNA: TGTGTCAGTACCCCGACAGGGAGGACTGAAGCTTTCTTT
CDR3: CVSTPTGRTEAFF

J: TRBJ2-7
size: NA
D: TRBD2
V: TRBV6-5
DNA: TGTGCCAGCAGTTACGGCGGGGGGACAACAACCTACGAGCAGTACTTC
CDR3: CASSYGGGTTTYEQYF

J: TRBJ1-2
size: NA
D: TRBD1
V: TRBV20-1
DNA: TGCAGTGCTCTACAGGGGGGGTATGGCTACACCTTC
CDR3: CSALQGGYGYTF

J: TRBJ1-6
size: NA
D: NA
V: TRBV2
DNA: TGTGCCAGCAGGGGCATCACTCGGGATTCACCCCTCCACTTT
CDR3: CASRGITRDSPLHF

J: TRBJ1-5
size: few
D: NA
V: TRBV6-2/TRBV6-3
DNA: TGTGCCAGCAGAGACCCTCCGGGGCAAAATCAGCCCCAGCATTTT
CDR3: CASRDPPGQNQPQHF

J: TRBJ1-2
size: NA
D: TRBD1
V: TRBV5-4
DNA: TGTGCCAGCAGGGGAAGACAACCGGGACAGGGTTCAGTTAACTATGGCTACACCTTC
CDR3: CASRGRQPGQGSVNYGYTF

J: TRBJ2-2
size: NA
D: NA
V: TRBV25-1
DNA: TGTGCCAGCAGCCTCAGGCTTACCGGGGAGCTGTTTTTT
CDR3: CASSLRLTGELFF

J: TRBJ2-5
size: NA
D: NA
V: TRBV5-4
DNA: TGTGCCAGCAGCTTGGAGGGGAGGCAAGAGACCCAGTACTTC
CDR3: CASSLEGRQETQYF

J: TRBJ1-3
size: NA
D: NA
V: TRBV7-2
DNA: TGTGCCAGCAGCTTAGTGGGGGCTCTCTCTGGAAACACCATATATTTT
CDR3: CASSLVGALSGNTIYF

J: TRBJ2-4
size: few
D: NA
V: TRBV27
DNA: TGTGCCAGCAGTTCAAACATTCAGTACTTC
CDR3: CASSSNIQYF

J: TRBJ2-7
size: few
D: NA
V: TRBV19
DNA: TGTGCCAGTAGTCAGGGGTTCCCCTACGAGCAGTACTTC
CDR3: CASSQGFPYEQYF

J: TRBJ1-2
size: few
D: NA
V: TRBV6-1
DNA: TGTGCCAGCAGTGAAGCTTATGACTATGGCTACACCTTC
CDR3: CASSEAYDYGYTF

J: TRBJ1-1
size: NA
D: NA
V: TRBV21-1
DNA: TGTGCCAGCAGCCCCCTGGGGTTCAGGGAGCGAAGAACTGAAGCTTTCTTT
CDR3: CASSPLGFRERRTEAFF

J: TRBJ1-6
size: few
D: NA
V: TRBV11-2
DNA: TGTGCCAGCAGCTTTCAAGGGGGGTCCTATAATTCACCCCTCCACTTT
CDR3: CASSFQGGSYNSPLHF